This note documents a single T cell receptor beta chain sequence. The target antigen is unknown. This specimen comes from a study of Ad26.COV2.S vaccination and SARS-CoV-2 variants. Overall study findings and caveats: Breadth of non-spike TCRs did not differ between vaccinees and placebo recipients.

Specified treatment: roughly 20 received Ad26.COV2.S at low or high dose, single or two shots; 5 received placebo; per-sample allocation not given. Collection of the samples took place on day 63 after the first injection of vaccine or placebo. Immunization relied on an Ad26 vector, which expressed Wuhan-strain SARS-CoV-2 spike. TCRdb's copy holds only in-frame clones and misses some; the assay was immunoSEQ multiplex PCR. The data show approximately 500,000 clones, around 90% seen once. This CDR3 comprises 15 residues. Germline-derived CDR1 and CDR2 are MNHNY and SVGAGI (reference sequence). V was pared by 2 bases and J by 7 bases, with 14 bases between.

The source of this sequence is a person aged 18-60 years who received the Ad26.COV2.S COVID-19 vaccine or a placebo. V is TRBV6-6 and J is TRBJ2-2, with D possibly being TRBD1 or TRBD2 (5 bases each). Sequences were derived from peripheral blood, sampled in a trial of Ad26.COV2.S vaccine versus placebo. CDR3 sequence (DNA): TGTGCCAGCAGTTACGTGAGGGGCGAGGGCGGGGAGCTGTTTTTT. Its protein is CASSYVRGEGGELFF.